Below, 5 T cell receptor beta chains from the same sample are listed, as sequenced in a study of blood T cell repertoires in COVID-19. The method was immunoSEQ multiplex PCR; TCRdb's version includes in-frame clones alone and lacks a portion of them. The profile shows 310,000 or so clones, around 86% of them singletons. Input material: peripheral blood. Source of these receptors: a man over 45 with active or convalescent COVID-19.

This chain uses TRBV28 with TRBJ2-7, with 8 bases matching TRBD2. With V trimmed by 5 bases and J by 0 bases, 12 bases remained unmatched. Germline V gene lookup returns CDR1 MDHEN and CDR2 SYDVKM. There are 17 residues in the CDR3. The CDR3 here is CASSGIGTSGYSYEQYF. In DNA, the CDR3 is TGTGCCAGCAGTGGGATCGGAACTAGCGGATACTCCTACGAGCAGTACTTC.

The CDR3 here is CASSLRQGSYSNTEAFF. The CDR3 nucleotides are TGTGCCAGCAGTCTTAGACAGGGGTCGTACTCTAACACTGAAGCTTTCTTT. This chain links TRBV5-6 with TRBJ1-1; 8 nucleotides agree with TRBD1. This CDR3 spans 17 amino acids. Germline trimming cut 5 bases from V and 2 bases from J; bases unmatched to any gene: 14. Germline CDR1 and CDR2: SGHDT and YYEEEE.

This chain uses TRBV5-1 with TRBJ1-3, with a tentative D call TRBD1 (5 bases). Per germline, CDR1 SGHRS and CDR2 YFSETQ. V was cut by 4 bases and J by 0 bases, with 17 bases left in between. This CDR3 has 17 amino acids. The CDR3 here is CASSVGLEIYSGNTIYF. CDR3 DNA sequence: TGCGCCAGCAGCGTGGGACTGGAGATCTACTCTGGAAACACCATATATTTT.

V is TRBV6-2 or TRBV6-3 and J is TRBJ2-5; tentative D call: TRBD1 (5 bases). Germline V gives CDR1 MNHEY, CDR2 SVGEGT. CDR3 size: 14 residues. The V end lost 6 bases, the J end lost 5 bases, and 16 bases lay between the germline ends. In DNA form, the CDR3 reads TGTGCCAGCAGCGACGGACATAGGTTGGAGACCCAGTACTTC. Amino acids: CASSDGHRLETQYF.

Remarks on this clone: The sample carries other DNA sequences with the same CDR3. The chain has TRBV30 and TRBJ1-3; D is undetermined. Trimming shortened V by 0 bases and J by 2 bases, and 5 bases separated the two germline ends. The CDR3 loop spans 13 amino acids. Germline V gene sequence: CDR1 GTSNPN, CDR2 SVGIG (reference sequence). DNA of the CDR3: TGTGCCTGGAGTGTAACAGCTGGAAACACCATATATTTT. Translating it yields CAWSVTAGNTIYF.